Described below is a single T cell receptor beta chain sequence and its context. Germline CDR1 is SGHRS and CDR2 is YFSETQ. The CDR3 is 14 amino acids. With 2 bases removed from V and 4 bases from J, the gap between germline ends came to 11 bases. The entry originates in a study of cytomegalovirus exposure and HLA in healthy donors. The PCR employed 60 Vbeta primers together with 13 Jbeta primers. Clones were read by immunoSEQ multiplex PCR, and TCRdb kept only the in-frame ones, dropping some. This sample lists around 130,000 clones; its ten largest clones have roughly 2%. The sample comprised PBMCs. The V and J genes are TRBV5-1 and TRBJ2-3; no definite D call. The TCR sequence derives from a woman aged 60 to 75 in good health and CMV-seronegative. CDR3 in amino acids: CASSLSQAPDTQYF. Written as DNA, the CDR3 is TGCGCCAGCAGCTTATCCCAAGCCCCAGATACGCAGTATTTT.